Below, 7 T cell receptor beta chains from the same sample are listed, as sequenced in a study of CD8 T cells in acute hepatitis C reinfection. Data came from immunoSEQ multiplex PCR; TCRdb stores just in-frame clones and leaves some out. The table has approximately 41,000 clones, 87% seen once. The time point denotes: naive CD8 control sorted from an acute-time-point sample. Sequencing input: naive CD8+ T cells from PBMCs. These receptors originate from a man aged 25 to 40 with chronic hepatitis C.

CDR3 amino acids: CASSLVPISYEQYF. The CDR3 DNA sequence: TGTGCCAGCAGCTTAGTCCCAATTTCCTACGAGCAGTACTTC. J is TRBJ2-7 and V is TRBV11-2; D gene uncertain. The germline V and J ends were trimmed by 1 base and 1 base, with 8 bases remaining between them. Germline CDR1 reads SGHAT; CDR2 reads FQNNGV. The CDR3 extends over 14 amino acids.

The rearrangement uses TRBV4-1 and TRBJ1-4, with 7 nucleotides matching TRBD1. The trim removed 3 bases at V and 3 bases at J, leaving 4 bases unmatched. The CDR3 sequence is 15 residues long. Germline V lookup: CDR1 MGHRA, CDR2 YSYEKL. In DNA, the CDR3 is TGCGCCAGCAGCCAGGAGGGACAGTCTAATGAAAAACTGTTTTTT. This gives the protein CASSQEGQSNEKLFF.

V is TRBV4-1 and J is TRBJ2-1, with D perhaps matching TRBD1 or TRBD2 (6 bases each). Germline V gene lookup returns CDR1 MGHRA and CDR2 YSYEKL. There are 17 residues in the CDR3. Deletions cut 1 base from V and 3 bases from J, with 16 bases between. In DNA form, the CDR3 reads TGCGCCAGCAGCCAAGTAGGGGGGCCCCTCCTCTACAATGAGCAGTTCTTC. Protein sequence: CASSQVGGPLLYNEQFF.

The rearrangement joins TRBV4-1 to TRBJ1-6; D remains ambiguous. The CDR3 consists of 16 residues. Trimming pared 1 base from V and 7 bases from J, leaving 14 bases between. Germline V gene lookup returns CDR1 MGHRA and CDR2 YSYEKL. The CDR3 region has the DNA TGCGCCAGCAGCCAAGGGGAGAGTTTTGGGAATTCACCCCTCCACTTT. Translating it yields CASSQGESFGNSPLHF.

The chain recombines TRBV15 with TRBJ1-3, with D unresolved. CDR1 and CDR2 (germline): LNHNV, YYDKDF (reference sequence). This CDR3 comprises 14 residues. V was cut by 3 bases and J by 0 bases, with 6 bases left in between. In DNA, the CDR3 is TGTGCCACCAGCAGCAGGCACTCTGGAAACACCATATATTTT. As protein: CATSSRHSGNTIYF.

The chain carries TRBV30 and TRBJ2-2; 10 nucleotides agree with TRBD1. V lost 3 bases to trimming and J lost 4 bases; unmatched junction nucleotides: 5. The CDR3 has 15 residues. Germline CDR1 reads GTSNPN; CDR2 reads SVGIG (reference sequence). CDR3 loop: CAWSSGTGATGELFF. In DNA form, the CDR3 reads TGTGCCTGGAGCTCCGGGACAGGGGCCACCGGGGAGCTGTTTTTT.

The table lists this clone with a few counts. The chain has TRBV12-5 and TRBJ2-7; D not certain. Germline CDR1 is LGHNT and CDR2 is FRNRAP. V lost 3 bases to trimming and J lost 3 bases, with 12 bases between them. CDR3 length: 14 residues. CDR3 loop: CASGLRSGDYEQYF. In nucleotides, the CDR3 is TGTGCTAGTGGTTTAAGGTCAGGTGACTACGAGCAGTACTTC.